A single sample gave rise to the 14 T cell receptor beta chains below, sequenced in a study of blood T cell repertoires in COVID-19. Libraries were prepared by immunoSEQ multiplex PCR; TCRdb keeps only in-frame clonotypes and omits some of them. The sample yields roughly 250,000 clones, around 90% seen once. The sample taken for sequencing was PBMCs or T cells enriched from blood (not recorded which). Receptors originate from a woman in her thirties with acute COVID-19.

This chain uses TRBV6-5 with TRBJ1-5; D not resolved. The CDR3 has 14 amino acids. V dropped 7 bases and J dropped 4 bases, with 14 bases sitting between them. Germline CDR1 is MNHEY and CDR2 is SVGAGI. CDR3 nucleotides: TGTGCCAGCACCACTGCAGGCGAGAATCAGCCCCAGCATTTT. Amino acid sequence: CASTTAGENQPQHF.

The CDR3 nucleotides read TGTGCCAGCAGCGGACACCCTAGCAATCAGCCCCAGCATTTT. Encoded protein: CASSGHPSNQPQHF. The rearrangement uses TRBV6-5 and TRBJ1-5; tentatively, D is TRBD1 (5 bases). CDR3 length: 14 residues. Germline values: CDR1 MNHEY, CDR2 SVGAGI. The ends were cut back, 6 bases at V and 0 bases at J, with 9 bases in the middle.

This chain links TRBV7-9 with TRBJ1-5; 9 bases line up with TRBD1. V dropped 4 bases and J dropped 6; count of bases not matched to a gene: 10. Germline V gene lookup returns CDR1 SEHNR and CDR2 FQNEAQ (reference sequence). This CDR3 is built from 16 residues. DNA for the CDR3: TGTGCCAGCAGCTCTGACAGGGGGATTTTTGTTCAGCCCCAGCATTTT. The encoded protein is CASSSDRGIFVQPQHF. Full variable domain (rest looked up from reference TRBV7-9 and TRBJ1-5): DTGVSQNPRHKITKRGQNVTFRCDPISEHNRLYWYRQTLGQGPEFLTYFQNEAQLEKSRLLSDRFSAERPKGSFSTLEIQRTEQGDSAMYLCASSSDRGIFVQPQHFGDGTRLSIL.

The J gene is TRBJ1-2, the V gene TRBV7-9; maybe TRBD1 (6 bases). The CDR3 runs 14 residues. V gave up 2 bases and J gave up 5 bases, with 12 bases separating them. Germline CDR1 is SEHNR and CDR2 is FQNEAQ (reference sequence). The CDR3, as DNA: TGTGCCAGCAGCTTACCCGCCAGGGGATATGGCTACACCTTC. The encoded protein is CASSLPARGYGYTF.

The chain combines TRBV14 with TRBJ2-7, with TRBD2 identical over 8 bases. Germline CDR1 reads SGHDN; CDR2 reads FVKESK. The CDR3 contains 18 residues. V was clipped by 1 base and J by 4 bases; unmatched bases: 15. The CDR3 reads CASSQAVSSGSWGYEQYF. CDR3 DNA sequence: TGTGCCAGCAGCCAAGCCGTTTCCAGCGGGAGTTGGGGGTACGAGCAGTACTTC.

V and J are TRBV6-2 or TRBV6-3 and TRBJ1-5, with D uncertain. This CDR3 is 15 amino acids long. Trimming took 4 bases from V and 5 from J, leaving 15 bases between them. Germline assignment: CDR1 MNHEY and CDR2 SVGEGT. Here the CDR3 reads CASSSVRILYQPQHF. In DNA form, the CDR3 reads TGTGCCAGCAGTTCGGTCCGAATATTGTATCAGCCCCAGCATTTT.

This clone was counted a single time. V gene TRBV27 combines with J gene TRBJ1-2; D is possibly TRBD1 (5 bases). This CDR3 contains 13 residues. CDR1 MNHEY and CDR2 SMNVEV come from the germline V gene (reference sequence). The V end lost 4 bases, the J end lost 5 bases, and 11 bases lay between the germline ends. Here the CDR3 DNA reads TGTGCCAGCAGTTCCAGGGATCGTTATGGCTACACCTTC. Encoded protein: CASSSRDRYGYTF.

The CDR3 is CATSDSGSEQPQHF. In DNA form, the CDR3 reads TGTGCCACCAGTGATTCAGGAAGTGAACAGCCCCAGCATTTT. The chain joins TRBV24-1 to TRBJ1-5; D gene ambiguous. The CDR3 is 14 residues long. Trimming stripped 2 bases from V and 7 bases from J, with 11 bases between. Germline V CDR1 and CDR2: KGHDR, SFDVKD.

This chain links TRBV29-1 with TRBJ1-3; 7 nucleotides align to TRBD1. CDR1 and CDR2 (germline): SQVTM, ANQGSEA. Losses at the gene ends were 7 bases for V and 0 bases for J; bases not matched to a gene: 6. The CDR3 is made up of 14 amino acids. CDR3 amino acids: CSAVQGTSGNTIYF. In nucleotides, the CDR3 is TGCAGCGCAGTACAGGGGACCTCTGGAAACACCATATATTTT.

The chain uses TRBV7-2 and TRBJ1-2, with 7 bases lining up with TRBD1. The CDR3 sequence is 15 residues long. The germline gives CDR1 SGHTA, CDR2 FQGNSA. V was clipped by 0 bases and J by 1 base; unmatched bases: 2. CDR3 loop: CASSLADRSNYGYTF. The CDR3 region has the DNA TGTGCCAGCAGCTTAGCGGACAGGAGTAACTATGGCTACACCTTC.

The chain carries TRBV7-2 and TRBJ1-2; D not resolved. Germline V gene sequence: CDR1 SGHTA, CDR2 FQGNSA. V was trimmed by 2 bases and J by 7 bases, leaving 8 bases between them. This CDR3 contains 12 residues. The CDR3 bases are TGTGCCAGCAGCTTAAACTCAGGTGGCTACACCTTC. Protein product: CASSLNSGGYTF.

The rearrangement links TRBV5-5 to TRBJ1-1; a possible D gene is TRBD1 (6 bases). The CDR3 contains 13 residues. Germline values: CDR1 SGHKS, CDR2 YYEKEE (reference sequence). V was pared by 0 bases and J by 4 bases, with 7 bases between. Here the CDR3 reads CASSLDRATEAFF. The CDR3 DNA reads TGTGCCAGCAGCTTGGACAGGGCCACTGAAGCTTTCTTT.

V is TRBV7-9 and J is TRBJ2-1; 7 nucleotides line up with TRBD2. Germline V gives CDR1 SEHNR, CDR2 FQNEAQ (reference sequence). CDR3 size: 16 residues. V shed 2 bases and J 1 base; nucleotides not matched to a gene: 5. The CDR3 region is CASSLSGRVSYNEQFF. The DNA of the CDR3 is TGTGCCAGCAGCTTATCGGGGAGGGTTTCCTACAATGAGCAGTTCTTC.

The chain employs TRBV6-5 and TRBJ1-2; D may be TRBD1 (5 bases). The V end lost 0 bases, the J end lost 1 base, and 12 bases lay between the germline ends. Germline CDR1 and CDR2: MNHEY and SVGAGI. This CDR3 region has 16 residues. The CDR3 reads CASSYSGRVYNYGYTF. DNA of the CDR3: TGTGCCAGCAGTTACTCGGGCAGGGTCTATAACTATGGCTACACCTTC.